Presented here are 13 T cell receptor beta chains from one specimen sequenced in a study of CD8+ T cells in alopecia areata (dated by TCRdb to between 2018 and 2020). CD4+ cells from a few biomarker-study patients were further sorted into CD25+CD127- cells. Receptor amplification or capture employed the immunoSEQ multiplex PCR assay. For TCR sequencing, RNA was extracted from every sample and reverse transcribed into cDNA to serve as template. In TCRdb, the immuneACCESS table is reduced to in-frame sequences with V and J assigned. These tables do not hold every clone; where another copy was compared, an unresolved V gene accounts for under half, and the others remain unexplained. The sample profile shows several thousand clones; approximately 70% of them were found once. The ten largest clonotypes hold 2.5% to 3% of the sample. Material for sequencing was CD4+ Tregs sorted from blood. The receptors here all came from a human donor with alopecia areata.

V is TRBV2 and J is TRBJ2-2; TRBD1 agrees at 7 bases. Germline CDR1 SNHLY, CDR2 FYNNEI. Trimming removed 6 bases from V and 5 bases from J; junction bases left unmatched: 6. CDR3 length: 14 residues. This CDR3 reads CASSKTGVTGELFF. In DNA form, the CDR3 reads TGTGCCAGCAGCAAAACAGGGGTTACCGGGGAGCTGTTTTTT.

The CDR3 region is CASSYGQATSGANVLTF. The CDR3 DNA follows: TGCGCCAGCAGCTACGGACAGGCCACCTCTGGGGCCAACGTCCTGACTTTC. The chain joins TRBV5-1 to TRBJ2-6; 7 bases line up with TRBD1. Per the germline V gene, CDR1 is SGHRS and CDR2 is YFSETQ. The CDR3 has 17 amino acids. V shed 3 bases and J 0 bases; nucleotides not matched to a gene: 6.

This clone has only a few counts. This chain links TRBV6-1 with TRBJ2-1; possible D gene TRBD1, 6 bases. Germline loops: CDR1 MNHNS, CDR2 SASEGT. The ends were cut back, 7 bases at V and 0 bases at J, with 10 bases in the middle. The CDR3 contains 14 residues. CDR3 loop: CASITGSSYNEQFF. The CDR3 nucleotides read TGTGCCAGCATAACAGGGAGCTCCTACAATGAGCAGTTCTTC.

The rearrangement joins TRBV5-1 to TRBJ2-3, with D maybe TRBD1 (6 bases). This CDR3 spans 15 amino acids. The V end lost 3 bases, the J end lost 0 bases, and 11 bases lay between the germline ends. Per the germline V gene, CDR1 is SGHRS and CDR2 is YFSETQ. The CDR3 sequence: CASSSLGASTDTQYF. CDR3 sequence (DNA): TGCGCCAGCAGCTCCCTGGGGGCGAGCACAGATACGCAGTATTTT.

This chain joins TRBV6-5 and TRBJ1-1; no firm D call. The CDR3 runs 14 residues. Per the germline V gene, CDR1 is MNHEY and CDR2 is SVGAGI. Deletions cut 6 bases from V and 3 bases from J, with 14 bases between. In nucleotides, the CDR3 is TGTGCCAGCAGAAGGGTGAGTGCGGACACTGAAGCTTTCTTT. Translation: CASRRVSADTEAFF.

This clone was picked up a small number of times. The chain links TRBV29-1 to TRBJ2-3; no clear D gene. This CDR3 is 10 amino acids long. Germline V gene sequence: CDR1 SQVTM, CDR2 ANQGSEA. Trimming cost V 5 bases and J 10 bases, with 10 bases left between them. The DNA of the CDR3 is TGCAGCGTTCTAAATCCGTCGCAGTATTTT. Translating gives CSVLNPSQYF.

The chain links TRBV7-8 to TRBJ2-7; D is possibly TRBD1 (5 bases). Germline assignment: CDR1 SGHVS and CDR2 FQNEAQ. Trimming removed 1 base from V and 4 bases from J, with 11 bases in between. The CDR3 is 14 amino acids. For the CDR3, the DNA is TGTGCCAGCAGCTTAGGACAGCCTGCTTACGAGCAGTACTTC. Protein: CASSLGQPAYEQYF.

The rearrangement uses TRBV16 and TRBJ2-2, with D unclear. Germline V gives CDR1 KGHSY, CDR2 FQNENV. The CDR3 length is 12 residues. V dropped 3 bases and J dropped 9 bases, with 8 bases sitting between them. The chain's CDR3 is CASSQTSRELFF. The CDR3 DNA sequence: TGTGCCAGCAGCCAGACATCCAGGGAGCTGTTTTTT.

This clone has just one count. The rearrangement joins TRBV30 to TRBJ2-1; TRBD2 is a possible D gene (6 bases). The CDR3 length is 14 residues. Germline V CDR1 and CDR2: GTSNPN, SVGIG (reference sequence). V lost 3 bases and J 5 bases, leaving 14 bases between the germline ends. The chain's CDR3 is CAWSRVAVDNEQFF. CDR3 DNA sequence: TGTGCCTGGAGCAGGGTAGCGGTTGACAATGAGCAGTTCTTC.

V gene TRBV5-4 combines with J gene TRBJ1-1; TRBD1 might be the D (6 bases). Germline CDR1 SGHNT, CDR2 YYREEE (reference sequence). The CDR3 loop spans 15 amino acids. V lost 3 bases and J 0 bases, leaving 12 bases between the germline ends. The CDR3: CASSSSGTMNTEAFF. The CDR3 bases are TGTGCCAGCAGCTCTTCCGGGACAATGAACACTGAAGCTTTCTTT.

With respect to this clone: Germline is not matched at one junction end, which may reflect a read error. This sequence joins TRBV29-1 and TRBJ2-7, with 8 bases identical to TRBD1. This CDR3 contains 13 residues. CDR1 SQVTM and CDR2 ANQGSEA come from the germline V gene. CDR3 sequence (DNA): TGCAGCGTTGAAAGGCAGGGGGCGCGGGGCTTGGACTTC. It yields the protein CSVERQGARGLDF.

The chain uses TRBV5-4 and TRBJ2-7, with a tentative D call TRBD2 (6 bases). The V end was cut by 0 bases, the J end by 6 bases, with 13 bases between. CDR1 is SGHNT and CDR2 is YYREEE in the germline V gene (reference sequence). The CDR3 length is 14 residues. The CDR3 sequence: CASSLGGAGGEQYF. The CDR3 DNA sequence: TGTGCCAGCAGCTTGGGCGGAGCCGGGGGCGAGCAGTACTTC.

As DNA, the CDR3 is TGCGCCAGCAGCCGAGCTTTACAGGGAATTACGCAGTATTTT. It yields the protein CASSRALQGITQYF. The chain joins TRBV5-1 to TRBJ2-3; D is possibly TRBD1 (6 bases). The germline V gene encodes CDR1 SGHRS and CDR2 YFSETQ. This CDR3 has 14 residues. With 4 bases removed from V and 8 bases from J, the gap between germline ends came to 17 bases.